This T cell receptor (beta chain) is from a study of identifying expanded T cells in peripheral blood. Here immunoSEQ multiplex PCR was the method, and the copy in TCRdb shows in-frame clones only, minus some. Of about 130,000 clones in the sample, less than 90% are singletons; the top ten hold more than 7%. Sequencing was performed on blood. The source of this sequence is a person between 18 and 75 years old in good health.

In DNA form, the CDR3 reads TGTGCCAGCAGCGTAGCTGAGAGGCACGACTACGAGCAGTACTTC. Translation: CASSVAERHDYEQYF. The V gene is TRBV9, the J gene TRBJ2-7; D gene uncertain. This CDR3 is built from 15 residues. V gave up 0 bases and J gave up 3 bases, with 13 bases separating them. CDR1 and CDR2 from the germline V gene are SGDLS and YYNGEE.